This passage covers 29 T cell receptor beta chains from one sample sequenced in a study of blood T cell repertoires in COVID-19. Profiled with immunoSEQ multiplex PCR; TCRdb holds only in-frame clones, not every one. Of 150,000 to 200,000 clones listed, around 82% were seen once; the top ten hold roughly 2.6%. The source material was peripheral blood. Receptors originate from a human donor with acute or convalescent COVID-19. The donor label of this sample is uncertain.

The chain joins TRBV18 to TRBJ2-1, with a possible D match to TRBD2 (6 bases). The CDR3 has 19 amino acids. Trimming removed 3 bases from V and 0 bases from J, with 21 bases in between. Germline assignment: CDR1 KGHSH and CDR2 LQKENI. The CDR3 is CASSPFSRGGVSSYNEQFF. CDR3 coding DNA: TGTGCCAGCTCACCTTTTTCTCGCGGCGGGGTAAGCTCCTACAATGAGCAGTTCTTC.

The chain is built from TRBV4-1 and TRBJ1-1, with a tentative D call TRBD1 (5 bases). The germline V gene has CDR1 MGHRA and CDR2 YSYEKL. Trimming took 4 bases from V and 0 from J, leaving 21 bases between them. The CDR3 contains 18 residues. The chain's CDR3 is CASSPGTLLPVMNTEAFF. The CDR3 nucleotides are TGCGCCAGCAGCCCGGGGACTCTCCTCCCGGTGATGAACACTGAAGCTTTCTTT.

This sequence joins TRBV27 and TRBJ2-1, with D possibly being TRBD1 (6 bases). The V end was cut by 2 bases, the J end by 0 bases, with 14 bases between. CDR1 MNHEY and CDR2 SMNVEV come from the germline V gene (reference sequence). CDR3 length equals 17 residues. The CDR3 DNA is TGTGCCAGCAGTTTAGGGCAGGGACAAATCTCCTACAATGAGCAGTTCTTC. Protein: CASSLGQGQISYNEQFF.

The gene calls are TRBV5-6 and TRBJ1-1, with D possibly TRBD1 on 5 matching bases. Per germline, CDR1 SGHDT and CDR2 YYEEEE. V gave up 4 bases and J gave up 1 base, with 11 bases separating them. The CDR3 totals 14 residues. The DNA for the CDR3 is TGTGCCAGCAGCGCGGACACCGAGAACACTGAAGCTTTCTTT. Amino acids: CASSADTENTEAFF. Filled out from reference TRBV5-6 and TRBJ1-1, the complete variable domain reads DAGVTQSPTHLIKTRGQQVTLRCSPKSGHDTVSWYQQALGQGPQFIFQYYEEEERQRGNFPDRFSGHQFPNYSSELNVNALLLGDSALYLCASSADTENTEAFFGQGTRLTVV.

The chain joins TRBV28 to TRBJ2-5; 7 bases line up with TRBD2. Looked up from germline, CDR1 is MDHEN and CDR2 is SYDVKM. The ends lost 4 bases at V and 5 bases at J; junction bases unmatched: 10. The CDR3 contains 15 residues. CDR3 in amino acids: CASSYPSWGGETQYF. The CDR3, as DNA: TGTGCCAGCAGTTACCCCTCTTGGGGGGGGGAGACCCAGTACTTC.

V usage is TRBV3-1 (or the pseudogene TRBV3-2) and J usage is TRBJ2-5; TRBD2 matches 9 bases. Per the germline V gene, CDR1 is LGHDT and CDR2 is YNNKEL (reference sequence). Trimming cost V 0 bases and J 5 bases; bases outside gene matches: 16. The length of the CDR3 is 19 residues. The CDR3 sequence is CASSQDLGGAGGPGETQYF. DNA of the CDR3: TGTGCCAGCAGCCAAGATCTTGGAGGCGCGGGGGGGCCGGGGGAGACCCAGTACTTC.

The CDR3 nucleotides read TGTGCCTGGAGTCGGGGACAGCTCACTGAAGCTTTCTTT. Protein sequence: CAWSRGQLTEAFF. This sequence joins TRBV30 and TRBJ1-1, with 7 bases lining up with TRBD1. This CDR3 contains 13 residues. The germline gives CDR1 GTSNPN, CDR2 SVGIG (reference sequence). With 2 bases clipped from V and 4 bases from J, the junction kept 4 bases outside the gene matches.

The chain is built from TRBV10-3 and TRBJ1-1, with TRBD1 matching 9 bases. This CDR3 region has 17 residues. Germline lookup yields CDR1 ENHRY and CDR2 SYGVKD. V lost 6 bases and J lost 5; bases outside the gene matches: 16. CDR3 region: CAIRNTGGASIGTEAFF. The CDR3, as DNA: TGTGCCATCAGAAATACAGGGGGCGCGTCGATAGGGACTGAAGCTTTCTTT.

This chain joins TRBV18 and TRBJ1-1; 7 bases are shared with TRBD1. The length of the CDR3 is 15 residues. Per the germline V gene, CDR1 is KGHSH and CDR2 is LQKENI. The trim removed 3 bases at V and 0 bases at J, leaving 4 bases unmatched. The CDR3 DNA follows: TGTGCCAGCTCACCTGGACAGGTCATGAACACTGAAGCTTTCTTT. Protein: CASSPGQVMNTEAFF.

The chain links TRBV29-1 to TRBJ1-1, with D perhaps matching TRBD1 (5 bases). The CDR3 consists of 14 residues. V dropped 7 bases and J dropped 1 base, with 16 bases sitting between them. Germline V gene sequence: CDR1 SQVTM, CDR2 ANQGSEA. The CDR3: CSAEVGGSNTEAFF. The CDR3, as DNA: TGCAGCGCTGAGGTCGGGGGTTCGAACACTGAAGCTTTCTTT.

The rearrangement links TRBV2 to TRBJ1-1, with 7 bases lining up with TRBD1. With V trimmed by 1 base and J by 1 base, 6 bases remained unmatched. This CDR3 region has 16 residues. Germline V gene lookup returns CDR1 SNHLY and CDR2 FYNNEI. The CDR3 nucleotides are TGTGCCAGCAGTGAAGATTGGGGACAGTCGAACACTGAAGCTTTCTTT. This codes for CASSEDWGQSNTEAFF.

The chain is built from TRBV7-2 and TRBJ2-7; D perhaps matches TRBD1 (6 bases). V was trimmed by 8 bases and J by 4 bases, leaving 18 bases between them. The germline V gene has CDR1 SGHTA and CDR2 FQGNSA. The CDR3 sequence is 14 residues long. The CDR3 loop is CASAPRQGNYEQYF. The CDR3 DNA reads TGTGCCAGCGCCCCGCGGCAGGGGAATTACGAGCAGTACTTC.

The chain carries TRBV19 and TRBJ1-1; D gene ambiguous. Germline V lookup: CDR1 LNHDA, CDR2 SQIVND (reference sequence). V was pared by 3 bases and J by 1 base, with 9 bases between. The CDR3 is 14 amino acids. CDR3 sequence: CASSIRGPNTEAFF. The CDR3 coding sequence is TGTGCCAGTAGTATTCGCGGGCCGAACACTGAAGCTTTCTTT.

J is TRBJ2-3 and V is TRBV6-5, with 8 bases aligning to TRBD2. The CDR3 covers 14 residues. The ends lost 8 bases at V and 3 bases at J; junction bases unmatched: 7. CDR1 and CDR2 from the germline V gene are MNHEY and SVGAGI. The chain's CDR3 is CASSGGGGTDTQYF. The CDR3 bases are TGTGCCAGCTCTGGAGGCGGGGGGACAGATACGCAGTATTTT.

This clone was seen a handful of times. This rearrangement joins TRBV6-5 to TRBJ1-2; D is uncertain. The CDR3 covers 13 residues. V was trimmed by 2 bases and J by 4 bases, leaving 8 bases between them. Germline V gene lookup returns CDR1 MNHEY and CDR2 SVGAGI. This CDR3 reads CASSYGLLYGYTF. The DNA of the CDR3 is TGTGCCAGCAGTTACGGGCTGCTCTATGGCTACACCTTC.

This rearrangement joins TRBV19 to TRBJ2-6; tentative D call: TRBD1 (5 bases). Trimming shortened V by 3 bases and J by 4 bases, and 16 bases separated the two germline ends. The CDR3 runs to 17 residues. Germline CDR1 LNHDA, CDR2 SQIVND (reference sequence). CDR3 residues: CASSIGQGGGGANVLTF. The CDR3 DNA reads TGTGCCAGTAGTATCGGGCAGGGTGGCGGAGGGGCCAACGTCCTGACTTTC.

V gene TRBV19 combines with J gene TRBJ1-2; 7 bases match TRBD1. CDR1 LNHDA and CDR2 SQIVND come from the germline V gene (reference sequence). Unmatched junction bases numbered 14, after V lost 6 bases and J lost 7 bases. There are 15 residues in the CDR3. This CDR3 reads CASSQPGQIIGGYTF. As DNA, the CDR3 is TGTGCCAGTAGCCAGCCGGGACAGATAATAGGTGGCTACACCTTC.

The rearrangement links TRBV19 to TRBJ1-5; 11 nucleotides match TRBD1. Germline CDR1 LNHDA, CDR2 SQIVND (reference sequence). Trimming took 6 bases from V and 6 from J; bases not matched to a gene: 7. The CDR3 runs to 15 residues. The CDR3 loop reads CASRWGQGEGQPQHF. The CDR3 DNA reads as TGTGCCAGTAGATGGGGACAGGGGGAGGGTCAGCCCCAGCATTTT.

The J gene is TRBJ1-2, the V gene TRBV29-1; the D gene is possibly TRBD1 (6 bases). Trimming took off 4 bases at V and 8 bases at J, with 17 bases between the two ends. Germline CDR1 and CDR2: SQVTM and ANQGSEA. The CDR3 is 13 amino acids. The CDR3 DNA reads as TGCAGCGTTGTAGGGCAGGGGAGGGAGGGCTACACCTTC. Amino acids: CSVVGQGREGYTF.

CDR3 loop: CASSLGSLNQPQHF. In DNA form, the CDR3 reads TGTGCCAGCAGTTTAGGCTCCCTCAATCAGCCCCAGCATTTT. The chain carries TRBV28 and TRBJ1-5; no reliable D call. Germline V gene data show CDR1 as MDHEN and CDR2 as SYDVKM. Trimming took off 2 bases at V and 3 bases at J, with 8 bases between the two ends. This CDR3 has 14 amino acids. The variable domain in full, with the rest retrieved from reference TRBV28 and TRBJ1-5, is DVKVTQSSRYLVKRTGEKVFLECVQDMDHENMFWYRQDPGLGLRLIYFSYDVKMKEKGDIPEGYSVSREKKERFSLILESASTNQTSMYLCASSLGSLNQPQHFGDGTRLSIL.

The rearrangement links TRBV11-2 to TRBJ2-5, with 13 bases fitting TRBD2. Germline V gives CDR1 SGHAT, CDR2 FQNNGV. Trimming at V came to 3 bases and at J to 4 bases, leaving 5 bases not matched to a gene. This CDR3 contains 16 residues. CDR3 nucleotides: TGTGCCAGCAGCTTTACTAGCGGGGGGGCGGGAGAGACCCAGTACTTC. Translation gives CASSFTSGGAGETQYF.

The CDR3 nucleotides read TGCGCCAGCAGGGATACTAGCGGGGGGGCGTACGAGCAGTACTTC. Translated: CASRDTSGGAYEQYF. V gene TRBV10-2 combines with J gene TRBJ2-7, with 13 bases matching TRBD2. This CDR3 has 15 amino acids. Looked up from germline, CDR1 is WSHSY and CDR2 is SAAADI. The V segment lost 6 bases and the J segment 4 bases; nucleotides outside the gene matches: 6.

CDR3 sequence: CASSTYRGNQPQHF. CDR3 DNA: TGTGCCAGTAGTACCTACAGGGGCAATCAGCCCCAGCATTTT. This sequence joins TRBV19 and TRBJ1-5, with TRBD1 as a possible D gene (6 bases). The CDR3 sequence is 14 residues long. CDR1 and CDR2 from the germline V gene are LNHDA and SQIVND (reference sequence). The V end was cut by 4 bases, the J end by 2 bases, with 9 bases between.

This clone was counted between two and nine times. V gene TRBV7-9 combines with J gene TRBJ2-7; tentatively, D is TRBD2 (5 bases). CDR1 SEHNR and CDR2 FQNEAQ come from the germline V gene (reference sequence). Trimming stripped 2 bases from V and 1 base from J, with 9 bases between. The CDR3 runs 14 residues. CDR3 sequence reads: CASSLFRDSYEQYF. The CDR3 coding sequence is TGTGCCAGCAGCTTATTCCGGGATTCCTACGAGCAGTACTTC.

This clone appeared once. The chain has TRBV13 and TRBJ2-3; the match to TRBD2 covers 10 bases. The CDR3 loop spans 17 amino acids. Germline CDR1 reads PRHDT; CDR2 reads FYEKMQ (reference sequence). The V gene end was trimmed by 2 bases and the J gene end by 2 bases; junction bases not matched to a gene: 7. CDR3 DNA sequence: TGTGCCAGCAGCTTACCGCTGGGACTAGCGCTCACAGATACGCAGTATTTT. Amino acids: CASSLPLGLALTDTQYF.

This chain joins TRBV7-2 and TRBJ2-7; no clear D gene. This CDR3 is built from 15 residues. V lost 4 bases and J 3 bases, leaving 16 bases between the germline ends. The V gene's germline CDR1 is SGHTA and CDR2 FQGNSA. CDR3 DNA sequence: TGTGCCAGCAGCTCACGAGGAGATCCACTCTACGAGCAGTACTTC. Protein sequence: CASSSRGDPLYEQYF.

J is TRBJ1-5 and V is TRBV7-2, with D unclear. The CDR3 runs to 13 residues. Germline CDR1 SGHTA, CDR2 FQGNSA. V lost 3 bases and J lost 2, with 5 bases in between. The CDR3 region is CASSFAGNQPQHF. The CDR3 DNA reads TGTGCCAGCAGCTTTGCAGGCAATCAGCCCCAGCATTTT.

V is TRBV7-7 and J is TRBJ1-3, with TRBD1 as a possible D gene (5 bases). Germline assignment: CDR1 SSHAT and CDR2 FNYEAQ (reference sequence). CDR3 length: 15 residues. Trimming pared 5 bases from V and 3 bases from J, leaving 14 bases between. Here the CDR3 DNA reads TGTGCCAGCAGCCCCTCGGGGGGGTTTGGAAACACCATATATTTT. Residues: CASSPSGGFGNTIYF.

The genes are TRBV19 and TRBJ1-2, with no clear D. From germline, CDR1 is LNHDA and CDR2 SQIVND (reference sequence). This CDR3 contains 14 residues. V lost 0 bases and J lost 2, with 7 bases in between. Here the CDR3 reads CASSIDRGNYGYTF. In DNA form, the CDR3 reads TGTGCCAGTAGTATAGATAGAGGCAACTATGGCTACACCTTC.